This entry features one T cell receptor (beta chain) sequence. Its matching antigen is unknown. This CDR3 contains 12 residues. V was cut by 4 bases and J by 4 bases, with 8 bases left in between. The germline V gene encodes CDR1 LGHNT and CDR2 FRNRAP. This sample was taken from a study of CD8+ T cells in alopecia areata. Overall study: The protocol delivered tofacitinib for 6 to 18 months, then withdrew it for 6 months. Patients given treatment had severity scored by the percentage of scalp area affected. Regarding the study as a whole: Significant decreases in scalp clonality and expanded CD8+ clones followed tofacitinib treatment. The study found higher clonality in lesional than normal scalp, especially in alopecia totalis/universalis.

The authors extracted RNA and reverse transcribed it into cDNA as the sequencing template. Only in-frame clones appear in the TCRdb table, and some are missing; sequencing was by immunoSEQ multiplex PCR. The sample lists some 170,000 clones, about 55% occurring once. Described treatment: oral pan-JAK inhibitor, 5-10 mg twice daily. The input for sequencing was CD8+ T cells sorted from blood, taken at week 24, from a patient treated with tofacitinib. J is TRBJ2-7 and V is TRBV12-5; maybe TRBD1 (6 bases). The receptor comes from a human donor with alopecia areata. CDR3 sequence (DNA): TGTGCTAGTGGTTCCCAGGGGTACGAGCAGTACTTC. Protein: CASGSQGYEQYF.